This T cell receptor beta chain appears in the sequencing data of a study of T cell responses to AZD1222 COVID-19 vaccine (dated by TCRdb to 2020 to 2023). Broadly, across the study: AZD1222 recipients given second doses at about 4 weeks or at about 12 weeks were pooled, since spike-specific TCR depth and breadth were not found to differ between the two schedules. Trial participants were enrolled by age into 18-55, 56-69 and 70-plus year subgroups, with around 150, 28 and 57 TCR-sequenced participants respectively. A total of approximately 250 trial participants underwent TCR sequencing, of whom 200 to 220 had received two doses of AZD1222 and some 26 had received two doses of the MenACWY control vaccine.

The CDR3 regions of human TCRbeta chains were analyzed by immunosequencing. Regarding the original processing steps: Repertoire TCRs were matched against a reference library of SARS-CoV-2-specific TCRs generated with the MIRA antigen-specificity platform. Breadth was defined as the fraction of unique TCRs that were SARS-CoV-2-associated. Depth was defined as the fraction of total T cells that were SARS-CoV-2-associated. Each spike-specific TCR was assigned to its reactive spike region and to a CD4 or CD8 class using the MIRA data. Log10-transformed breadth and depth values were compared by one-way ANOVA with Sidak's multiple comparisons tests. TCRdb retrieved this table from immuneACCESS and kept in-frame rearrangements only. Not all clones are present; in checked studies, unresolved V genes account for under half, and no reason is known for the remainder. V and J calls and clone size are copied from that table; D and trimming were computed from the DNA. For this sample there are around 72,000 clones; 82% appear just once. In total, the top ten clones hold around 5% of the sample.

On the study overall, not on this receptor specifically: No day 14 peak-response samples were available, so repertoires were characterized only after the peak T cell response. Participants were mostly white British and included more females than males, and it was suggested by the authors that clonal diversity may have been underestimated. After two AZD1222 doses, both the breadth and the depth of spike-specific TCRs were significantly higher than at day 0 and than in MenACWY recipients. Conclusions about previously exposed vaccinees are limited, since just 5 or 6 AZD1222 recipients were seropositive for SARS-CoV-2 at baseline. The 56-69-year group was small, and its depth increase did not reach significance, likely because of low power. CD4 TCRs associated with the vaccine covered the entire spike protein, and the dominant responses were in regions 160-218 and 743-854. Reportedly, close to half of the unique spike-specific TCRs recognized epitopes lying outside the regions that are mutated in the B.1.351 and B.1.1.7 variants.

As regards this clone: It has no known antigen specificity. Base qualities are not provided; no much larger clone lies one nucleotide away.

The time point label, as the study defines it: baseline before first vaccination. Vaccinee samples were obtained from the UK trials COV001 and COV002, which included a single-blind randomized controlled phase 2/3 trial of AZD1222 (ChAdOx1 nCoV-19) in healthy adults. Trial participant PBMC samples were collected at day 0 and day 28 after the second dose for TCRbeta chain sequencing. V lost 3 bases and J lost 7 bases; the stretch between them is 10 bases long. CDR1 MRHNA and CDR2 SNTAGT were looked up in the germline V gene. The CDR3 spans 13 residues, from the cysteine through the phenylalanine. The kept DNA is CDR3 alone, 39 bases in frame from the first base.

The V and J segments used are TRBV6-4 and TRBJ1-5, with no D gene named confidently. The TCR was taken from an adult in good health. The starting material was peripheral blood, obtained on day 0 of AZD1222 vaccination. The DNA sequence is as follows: TGTGCCAGCAGTGAACAAGGAGACCAGCCCCAGCATTTT. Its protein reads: CASSEQGDQPQHF.